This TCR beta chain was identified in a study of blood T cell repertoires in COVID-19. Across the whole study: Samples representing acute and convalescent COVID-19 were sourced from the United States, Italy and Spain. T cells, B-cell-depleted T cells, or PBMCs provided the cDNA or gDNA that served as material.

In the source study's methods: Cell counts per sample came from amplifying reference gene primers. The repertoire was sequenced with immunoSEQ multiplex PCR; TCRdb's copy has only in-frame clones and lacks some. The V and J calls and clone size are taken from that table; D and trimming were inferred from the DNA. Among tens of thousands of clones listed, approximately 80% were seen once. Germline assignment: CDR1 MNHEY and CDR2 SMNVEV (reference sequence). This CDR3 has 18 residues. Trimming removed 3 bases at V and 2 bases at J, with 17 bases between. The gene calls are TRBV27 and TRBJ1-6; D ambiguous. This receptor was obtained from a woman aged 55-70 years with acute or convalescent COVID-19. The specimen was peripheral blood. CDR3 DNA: TGTGCCAGCAGTTTTTTTGGGCCGACGCAGGCCTATAATTCACCCCTCCACTTT. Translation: CASSFFGPTQAYNSPLHF.